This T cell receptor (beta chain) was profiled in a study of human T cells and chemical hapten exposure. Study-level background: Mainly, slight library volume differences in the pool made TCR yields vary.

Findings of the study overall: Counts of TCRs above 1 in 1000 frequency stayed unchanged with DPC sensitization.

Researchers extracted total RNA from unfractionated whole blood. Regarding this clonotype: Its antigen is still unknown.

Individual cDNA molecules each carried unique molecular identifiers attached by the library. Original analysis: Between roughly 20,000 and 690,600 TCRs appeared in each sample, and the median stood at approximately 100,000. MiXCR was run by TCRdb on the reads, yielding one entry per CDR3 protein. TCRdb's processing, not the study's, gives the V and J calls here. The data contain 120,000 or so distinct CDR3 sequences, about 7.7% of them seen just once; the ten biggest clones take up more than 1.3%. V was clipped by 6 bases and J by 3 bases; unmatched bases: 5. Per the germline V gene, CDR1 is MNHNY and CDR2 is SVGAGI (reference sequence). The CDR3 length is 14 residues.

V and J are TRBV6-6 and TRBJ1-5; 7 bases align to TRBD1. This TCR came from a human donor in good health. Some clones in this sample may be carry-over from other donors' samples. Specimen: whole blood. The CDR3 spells CASRSGTANQPQHF. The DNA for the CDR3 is TGTGCCAGCAGATCCGGGACAGCCAATCAGCCCCAGCATTTT.